This T cell receptor (beta chain) was captured in a study of blood T cell repertoires in COVID-19. Study background: COVID-19 samples, acute and convalescent, were from the United States, Italy and Spain.

Per the original methods: Scientists estimated how many nucleated cells there were by amplifying reference gene primers. Data came from immunoSEQ multiplex PCR; TCRdb stores just in-frame clones and leaves some out. Clone size and the V and J calls come from that table; the DNA yielded D and trimming. This table has about 120,000 clones, 85% to 90% appearing once. The receptor was derived from a woman aged 50 to 65 with acute or convalescent COVID-19. Sequenced: peripheral blood.

The CDR3 DNA sequence: TGTGCCAGCAGTGACCGGGACAAGGACTACGAGCAGTACTTC. Encoded protein: CASSDRDKDYEQYF. This sequence joins TRBV6-1 and TRBJ2-7; D perhaps matches TRBD1 (6 bases). Germline V gene sequence: CDR1 MNHNS, CDR2 SASEGT. V lost 3 bases, J lost 3 bases, and 12 bases lay in between. The CDR3 extends over 14 amino acids.